This T cell receptor beta chain was sequenced during a study of CD8 T cells in ankylosing spondylitis. The study, taken as a whole, reports: It was reported that disease-linked clones were significantly enriched in matched ankylosing spondylitis synovial fluid. Earlier literature documents some of the motif variants in reactive arthritis synovial fluid and blood. Peripheral blood samples showed relatively rare disease-linked clones, and these clones were CD8+. For ankylosing spondylitis blood, a TCR beta motif of several highly homologous variants appeared characteristic.

V lost 2 bases and J lost 3, with 14 bases in between. The V gene's germline CDR1 is DFQATT and CDR2 SNEGSKA (reference sequence). CDR3 length: 15 residues. Libraries for TCR beta were made by quantitative 5'-RACE with molecular barcodes. TCRdb re-derived calls from the 5' RACE reads in MiXCR, one entry per CDR3 protein. This table has around 890,000 distinct CDR3 sequences, roughly 12% appearing once. In regard to this clonotype: The antigen is unknown.

Sample: blood, either unsorted or a sorted T cell fraction (not recorded which). This clonotype was obtained from a male donor with ankylosing spondylitis. The chain couples TRBV20-1 to TRBJ1-5, with D possibly being TRBD1 (5 bases). Here the CDR3 reads CSARPHQGPNQPQHF. The DNA for the CDR3 is TGCAGTGCTAGACCTCATCAGGGCCCCAATCAGCCCCAGCATTTT.